These 15 T cell receptor beta chains originate from one sample sequenced in a study of blood T cell repertoires in COVID-19. This table comes from immunoSEQ multiplex PCR, and its TCRdb copy is limited to in-frame clones, with some not included. The repertoire holds around 160,000 clones, with approximately 79% as singletons. Sequencing was carried out using peripheral blood. The receptors shown here come from a woman aged 80 or over with acute or convalescent COVID-19.

The genes are TRBV5-1 and TRBJ2-1, with a possible D match to TRBD2 (6 bases). The germline V and J ends were trimmed by 4 bases and 5 bases, with 10 bases remaining between them. CDR3 length: 13 amino acids. Germline V gives CDR1 SGHRS, CDR2 YFSETQ. The CDR3 sequence is CASSPGLDNEQFF. Written as DNA, the CDR3 is TGCGCCAGCAGCCCGGGACTTGACAATGAGCAGTTCTTC.

This clone was picked up one time. The rearrangement uses TRBV6-5 and TRBJ1-6, with a weak D call TRBD1 (5 bases). Germline assignment: CDR1 MNHEY and CDR2 SVGAGI. V lost 6 bases to trimming and J lost 7 bases, with 7 bases between them. This CDR3 contains 12 residues. The CDR3 DNA reads as TGTGCCAGCAGACGGGGGAATTCACCCCTCCACTTT. Its translation is CASRRGNSPLHF.

This clone appeared a single time. This sequence joins TRBV30 and TRBJ2-2, with 8 nucleotides matching TRBD2. Germline V gives CDR1 GTSNPN, CDR2 SVGIG (reference sequence). The V and J ends lost 7 bases and 0 bases, in that order; junction bases with no gene match: 7. The CDR3 totals 15 residues. The CDR3 sequence: CASKRGGANTGELFF. CDR3 DNA: TGTGCCTCCAAACGGGGGGGGGCGAACACCGGGGAGCTGTTTTTT.

The chain uses TRBV7-2 and TRBJ1-2, with TRBD1 matching 9 bases. CDR3 length: 13 residues. Germline values: CDR1 SGHTA, CDR2 FQGNSA. V was clipped by 6 bases and J by 8 bases; unmatched bases: 7. Written as DNA, the CDR3 is TGTGCCAGCAGTTGGGACAGGGTTACAGGCTACACCTTC. The encoded protein is CASSWDRVTGYTF.

Only one count was recorded for this clone. V usage is TRBV4-2 and J usage is TRBJ1-4, with D unclear. Germline lookup yields CDR1 LGHNA and CDR2 YNFKEQ. The CDR3 sequence is 13 residues long. The V end lost 2 bases, the J end lost 4 bases, and 5 bases lay between the germline ends. The CDR3 region has the DNA TGTGCCAGCAGCCAACAGAATAATGAAAAACTGTTTTTT. Amino acids: CASSQQNNEKLFF.

The chain uses TRBV6-5 and TRBJ2-5; possibly TRBD1 for D (6 bases). Germline CDR1 reads MNHEY; CDR2 reads SVGAGI. V was trimmed by 6 bases and J by 5 bases, leaving 16 bases between them. The CDR3 is 14 amino acids. The CDR3 DNA follows: TGTGCCAGCAGAACGGGGACAACGTCGGAGACCCAGTACTTC. Translation: CASRTGTTSETQYF.

This clone appeared once. V usage is TRBV2 and J usage is TRBJ2-7; the match to TRBD1 covers 7 bases. CDR1 is SNHLY, CDR2 FYNNEI, per germline. There are 11 residues in the CDR3. With 5 bases clipped from V and 7 bases from J, the junction kept 2 bases outside the gene matches. CDR3 sequence: CASSPGGEQYF. In nucleotides, the CDR3 is TGTGCCAGCAGTCCAGGGGGAGAGCAGTACTTC.

This rearrangement joins TRBV19 to TRBJ2-1; 8 bases line up with TRBD1. Looked up from germline, CDR1 is LNHDA and CDR2 is SQIVND (reference sequence). The CDR3 is 15 residues long. The V and J ends lost 6 bases and 7 bases, in that order; junction bases with no gene match: 11. CDR3 coding DNA: TGTGCCAGTAGGCGAGGACAGGGCCCCTCGAATGAGCAGTTCTTC. Amino acid sequence: CASRRGQGPSNEQFF.

The CDR3 reads CASSLGGQGEQFF. The CDR3 DNA reads TGTGCCAGCAGTCTAGGGGGACAGGGGGAGCAGTTCTTC. The J gene is TRBJ2-1, the V gene TRBV7-2; 10 bases fit TRBD1. V trimming: 6 bases; J trimming: 10 bases; junction bases outside the gene matches: 6. From germline, CDR1 is SGHTA and CDR2 FQGNSA. The CDR3 sequence is 13 residues long.

This clone was observed a single time. The CDR3 is CASSYRAGARDGGYTF. The CDR3 coding sequence is TGTGCCAGCAGTTACAGAGCGGGGGCGCGTGACGGCGGCTACACCTTC. The chain is built from TRBV6-5 and TRBJ1-2, with D perhaps TRBD1 (6 bases). Looked up from germline, CDR1 is MNHEY and CDR2 is SVGAGI. The CDR3 is made up of 16 amino acids. The ends were cut back, 2 bases at V and 8 bases at J, with 21 bases in the middle.

This sequence joins TRBV12-5 and TRBJ2-2, with a tentative D call TRBD1 (5 bases). Trimming cost V 5 bases and J 5 bases, with 18 bases left between them. Germline values: CDR1 LGHNT, CDR2 FRNRAP. The CDR3 contains 16 residues. The CDR3 protein is CASGRADTVRTGELFF. CDR3 DNA: TGTGCTAGTGGTCGCGCGGACACCGTTAGGACCGGGGAGCTGTTTTTT.

The chain has TRBV4-2 and TRBJ1-2; D is possibly TRBD1 (6 bases). V lost 4 bases and J 1 base, leaving 16 bases between the germline ends. The CDR3 totals 16 residues. CDR1 LGHNA and CDR2 YNFKEQ come from the germline V gene. CDR3 amino acids: CASSRPGTRGNYGYTF. The CDR3, as DNA: TGTGCCAGCAGCCGCCCCGGGACACGGGGTAACTATGGCTACACCTTC.

J is TRBJ2-1 and V is TRBV5-1; D may be TRBD2 (5 bases). Trimming left V 4 bases short and J 1 base short, with 12 bases between. Germline lookup yields CDR1 SGHRS and CDR2 YFSETQ. The CDR3 spans 15 residues. CDR3 amino acids: CASSQTTGSYNEQFF. The CDR3 region has the DNA TGCGCCAGCAGCCAAACCACGGGGTCCTACAATGAGCAGTTCTTC.

This chain connects TRBV5-6 to TRBJ2-2; 7 nucleotides agree with TRBD1. This CDR3 spans 16 amino acids. J was trimmed by 3 bases and V by 5 bases; bases with no gene match: 10. Germline lookup yields CDR1 SGHDT and CDR2 YYEEEE. The CDR3, as DNA: TGTGCCAGCAGACCACGACAGGGTGGGTACACCGGGGAGCTGTTTTTT. Translated: CASRPRQGGYTGELFF. Combining the CDR3 with reference TRBV5-6 and TRBJ2-2 gives the whole variable domain DAGVTQSPTHLIKTRGQQVTLRCSPKSGHDTVSWYQQALGQGPQFIFQYYEEEERQRGNFPDRFSGHQFPNYSSELNVNALLLGDSALYLCASRPRQGGYTGELFFGEGSRLTVL.

In its sample, this clone was seen once. The rearrangement uses TRBV3-1 (or the pseudogene TRBV3-2) and TRBJ2-5, with D tentatively TRBD2 (5 bases). In germline, CDR1 is LGHDT, CDR2 YNNKEL (reference sequence). This CDR3 has 13 residues. The V gene lost 4 bases and the J gene lost 4 bases, with 10 bases spanning the gap. CDR3 in amino acids: CASSPTRLETQYF. The CDR3 DNA is TGTGCCAGCAGCCCTACTAGGCTAGAGACCCAGTACTTC.